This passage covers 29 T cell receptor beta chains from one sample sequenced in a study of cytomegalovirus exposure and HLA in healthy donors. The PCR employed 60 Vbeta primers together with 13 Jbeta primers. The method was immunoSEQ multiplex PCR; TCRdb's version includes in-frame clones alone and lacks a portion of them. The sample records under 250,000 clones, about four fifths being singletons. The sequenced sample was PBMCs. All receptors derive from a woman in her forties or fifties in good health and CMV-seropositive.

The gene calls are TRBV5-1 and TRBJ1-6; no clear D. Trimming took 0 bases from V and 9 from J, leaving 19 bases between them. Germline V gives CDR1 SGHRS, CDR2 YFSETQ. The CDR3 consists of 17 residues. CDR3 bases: TGCGCCAGCAGCTTGGAGTGGCAGGCCCGTAACGGTTCACCCCTCCACTTT. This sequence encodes CASSLEWQARNGSPLHF.

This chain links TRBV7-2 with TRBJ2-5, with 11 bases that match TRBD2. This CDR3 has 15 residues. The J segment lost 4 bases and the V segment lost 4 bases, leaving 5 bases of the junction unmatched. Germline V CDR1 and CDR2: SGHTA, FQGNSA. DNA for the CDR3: TGTGCCAGCAGCTCAAGACTAGCGGGGAGAGAGACCCAGTACTTC. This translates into CASSSRLAGRETQYF.

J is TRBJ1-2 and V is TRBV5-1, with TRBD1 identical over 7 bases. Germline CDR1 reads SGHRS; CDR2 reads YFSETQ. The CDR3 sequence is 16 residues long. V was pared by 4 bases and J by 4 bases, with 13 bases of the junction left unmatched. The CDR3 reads CASSPYRDRPSYGYTF. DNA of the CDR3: TGCGCCAGCAGCCCCTACCGGGACAGACCTTCCTATGGCTACACCTTC. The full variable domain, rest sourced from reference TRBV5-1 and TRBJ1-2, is KAGVTQTPRYLIKTRGQQVTLSCSPISGHRSVSWYQQTPGQGLQFLFEYFSETQRNKGNFPGRFSGRQFSNSRSEMNVSTLELGDSALYLCASSPYRDRPSYGYTFGSGTRLTVV.

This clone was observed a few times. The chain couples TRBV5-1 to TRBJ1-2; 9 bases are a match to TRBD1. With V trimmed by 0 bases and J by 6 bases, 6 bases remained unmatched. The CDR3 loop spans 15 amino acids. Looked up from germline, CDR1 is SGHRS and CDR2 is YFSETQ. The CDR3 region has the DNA TGCGCCAGCAGCTTGGGGGGACAGGGTATGAATGGCTACACCTTC. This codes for CASSLGGQGMNGYTF. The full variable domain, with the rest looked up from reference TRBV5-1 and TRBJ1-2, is KAGVTQTPRYLIKTRGQQVTLSCSPISGHRSVSWYQQTPGQGLQFLFEYFSETQRNKGNFPGRFSGRQFSNSRSEMNVSTLELGDSALYLCASSLGGQGMNGYTFGSGTRLTVV.

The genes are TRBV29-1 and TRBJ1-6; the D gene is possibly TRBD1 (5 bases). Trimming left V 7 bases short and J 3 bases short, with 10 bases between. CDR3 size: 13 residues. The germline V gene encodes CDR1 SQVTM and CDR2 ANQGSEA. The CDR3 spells CSARQSYNSPLHF. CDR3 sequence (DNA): TGCAGCGCACGACAGAGCTATAATTCACCCCTCCACTTT.

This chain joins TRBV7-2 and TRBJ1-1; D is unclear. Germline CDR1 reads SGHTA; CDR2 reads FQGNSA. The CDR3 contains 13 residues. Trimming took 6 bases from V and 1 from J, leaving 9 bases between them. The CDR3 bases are TGTGCCAGCAGAATCGGTGGGAACACTGAAGCTTTCTTT. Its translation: CASRIGGNTEAFF.

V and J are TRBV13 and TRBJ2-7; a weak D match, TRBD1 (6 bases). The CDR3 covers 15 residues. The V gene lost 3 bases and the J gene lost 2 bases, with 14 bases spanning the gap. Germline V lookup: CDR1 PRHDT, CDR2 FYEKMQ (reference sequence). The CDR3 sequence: CASSFPTTGTYEQYF. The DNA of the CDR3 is TGTGCCAGCAGCTTTCCAACTACAGGGACCTACGAGCAGTACTTC.

Here the CDR3 reads CASSSVNTEAFF. The CDR3 bases are TGCGCCAGCAGCTCGGTGAACACTGAAGCTTTCTTT. V is TRBV5-1 and J is TRBJ1-1; D ambiguous. The V and J ends lost 3 bases and 0 bases respectively, with 3 bases between them. Germline-derived CDR1 and CDR2 are SGHRS and YFSETQ. The CDR3 runs 12 residues.

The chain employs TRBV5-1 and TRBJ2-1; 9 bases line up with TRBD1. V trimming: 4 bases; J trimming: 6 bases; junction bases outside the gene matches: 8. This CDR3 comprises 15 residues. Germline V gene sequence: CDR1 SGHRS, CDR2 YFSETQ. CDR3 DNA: TGCGCCAGCAGCAACCCGGGACAGGGTAGCAATGAGCAGTTCTTC. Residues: CASSNPGQGSNEQFF.

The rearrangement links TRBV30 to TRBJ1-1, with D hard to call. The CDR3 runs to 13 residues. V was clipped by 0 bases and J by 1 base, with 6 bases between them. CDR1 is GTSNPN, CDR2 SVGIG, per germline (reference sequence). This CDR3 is CAWSVPGNTEAFF. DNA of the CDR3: TGTGCCTGGAGTGTTCCGGGGAACACTGAAGCTTTCTTT.

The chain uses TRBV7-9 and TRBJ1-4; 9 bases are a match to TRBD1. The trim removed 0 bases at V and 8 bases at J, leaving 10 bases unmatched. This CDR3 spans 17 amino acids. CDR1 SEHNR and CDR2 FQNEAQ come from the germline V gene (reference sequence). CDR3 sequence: CASSLAPPDRGGEKLFF. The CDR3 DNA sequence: TGTGCCAGCAGCTTAGCTCCGCCGGACAGGGGTGGGGAAAAACTGTTTTTT.

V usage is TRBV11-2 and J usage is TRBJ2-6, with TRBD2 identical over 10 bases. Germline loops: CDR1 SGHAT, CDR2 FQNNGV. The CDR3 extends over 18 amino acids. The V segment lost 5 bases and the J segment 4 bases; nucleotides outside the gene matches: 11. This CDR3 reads CASSIAGGPLGGANVLTF. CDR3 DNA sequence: TGTGCCAGCAGCATAGCGGGGGGTCCTTTGGGGGGGGCCAACGTCCTGACTTTC.

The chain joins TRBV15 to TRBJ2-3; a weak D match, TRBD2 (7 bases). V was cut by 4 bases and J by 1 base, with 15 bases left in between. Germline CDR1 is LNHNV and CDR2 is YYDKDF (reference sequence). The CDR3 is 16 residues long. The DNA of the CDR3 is TGTGCCACCAGCATGCGCCGGGGGGCCGGCACAGATACGCAGTATTTT. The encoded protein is CATSMRRGAGTDTQYF.

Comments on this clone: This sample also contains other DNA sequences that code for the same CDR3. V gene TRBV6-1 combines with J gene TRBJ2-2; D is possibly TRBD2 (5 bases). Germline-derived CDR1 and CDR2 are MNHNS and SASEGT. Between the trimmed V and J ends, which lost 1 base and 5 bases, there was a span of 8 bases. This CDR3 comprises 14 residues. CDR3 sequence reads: CASSEVGVTGELFF. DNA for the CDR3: TGTGCCAGCAGTGAAGTCGGGGTTACCGGGGAGCTGTTTTTT.

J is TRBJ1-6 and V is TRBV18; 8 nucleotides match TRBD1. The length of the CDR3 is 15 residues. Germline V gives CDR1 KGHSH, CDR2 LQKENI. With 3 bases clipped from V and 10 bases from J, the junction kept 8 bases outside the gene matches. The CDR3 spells CASSPGTGWGSPLHF. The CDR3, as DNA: TGTGCCAGCTCACCCGGGACAGGTTGGGGGTCACCCCTCCACTTT.

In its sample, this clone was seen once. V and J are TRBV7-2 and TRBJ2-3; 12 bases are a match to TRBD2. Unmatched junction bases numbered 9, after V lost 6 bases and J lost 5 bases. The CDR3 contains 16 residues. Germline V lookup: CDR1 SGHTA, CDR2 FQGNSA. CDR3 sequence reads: CASSHSSGGALDTQYF. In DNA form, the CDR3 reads TGTGCCAGCAGTCATTCTAGCGGGGGGGCGTTAGATACGCAGTATTTT.

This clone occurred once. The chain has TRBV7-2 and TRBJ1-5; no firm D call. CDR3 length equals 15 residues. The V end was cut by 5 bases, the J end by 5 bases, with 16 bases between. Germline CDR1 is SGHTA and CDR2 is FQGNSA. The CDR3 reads CASSPLANLYQPQHF. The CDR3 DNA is TGTGCCAGCAGCCCCCTGGCCAATCTCTATCAGCCCCAGCATTTT. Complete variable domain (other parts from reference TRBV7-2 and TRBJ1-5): GAGVSQSPSNKVTEKGKDVELRCDPISGHTALYWYRQSLGQGLEFLIYFQGNSAPDKSGLPSDRFSAERTGGSVSTLTIQRTQQEDSAVYLCASSPLANLYQPQHFGDGTRLSIL.

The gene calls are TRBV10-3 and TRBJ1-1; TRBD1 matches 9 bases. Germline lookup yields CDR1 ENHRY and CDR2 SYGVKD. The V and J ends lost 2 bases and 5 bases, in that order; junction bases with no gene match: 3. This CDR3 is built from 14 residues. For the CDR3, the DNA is TGTGCCATCAGTGAGGGGACAGGGAGAACTGAAGCTTTCTTT. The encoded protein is CAISEGTGRTEAFF.

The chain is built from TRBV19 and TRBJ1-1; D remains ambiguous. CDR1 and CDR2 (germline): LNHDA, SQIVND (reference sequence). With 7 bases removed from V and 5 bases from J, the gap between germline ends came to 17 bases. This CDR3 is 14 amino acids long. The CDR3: CASTPGEGGTEAFF. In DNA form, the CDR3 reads TGTGCCAGTACCCCGGGTGAGGGAGGAACTGAAGCTTTCTTT.

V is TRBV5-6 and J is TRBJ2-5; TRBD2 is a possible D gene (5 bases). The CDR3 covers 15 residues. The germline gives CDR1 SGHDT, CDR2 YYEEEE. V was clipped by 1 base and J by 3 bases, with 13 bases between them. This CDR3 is CASSLWFTGKETQYF. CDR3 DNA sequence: TGTGCCAGCAGCTTGTGGTTTACGGGGAAAGAGACCCAGTACTTC.

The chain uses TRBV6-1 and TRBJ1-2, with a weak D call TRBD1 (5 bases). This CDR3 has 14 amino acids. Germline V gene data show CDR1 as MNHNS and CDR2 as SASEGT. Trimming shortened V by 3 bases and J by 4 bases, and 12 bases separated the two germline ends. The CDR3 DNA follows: TGTGCCAGCAGTGAGCCCAGGGATGGCTATGGCTACACCTTC. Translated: CASSEPRDGYGYTF.

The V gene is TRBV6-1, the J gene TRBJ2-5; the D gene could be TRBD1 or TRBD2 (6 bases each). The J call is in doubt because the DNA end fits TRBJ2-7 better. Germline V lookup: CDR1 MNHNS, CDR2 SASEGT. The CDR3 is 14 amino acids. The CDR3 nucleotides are TGTGCCAGCAGTGTTGGTGGAGGGGGCTACGAGCAGTACTTC. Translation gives CASSVGGGGYEQYF.

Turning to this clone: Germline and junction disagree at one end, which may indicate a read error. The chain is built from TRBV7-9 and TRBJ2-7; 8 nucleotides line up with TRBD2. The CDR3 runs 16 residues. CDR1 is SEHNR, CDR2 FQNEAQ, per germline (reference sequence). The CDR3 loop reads CSSSLSGGYSSYEQYF. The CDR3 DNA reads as TGTTCCAGCAGCCTTTCGGGGGGGTACAGCTCCTACGAGCAGTACTTC.

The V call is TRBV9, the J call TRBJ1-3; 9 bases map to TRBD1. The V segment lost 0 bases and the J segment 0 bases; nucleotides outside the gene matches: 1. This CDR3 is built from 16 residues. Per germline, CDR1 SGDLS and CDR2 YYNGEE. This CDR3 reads CASSVGDRASGNTIYF. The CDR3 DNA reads TGTGCCAGCAGCGTAGGGGACAGGGCCTCTGGAAACACCATATATTTT.

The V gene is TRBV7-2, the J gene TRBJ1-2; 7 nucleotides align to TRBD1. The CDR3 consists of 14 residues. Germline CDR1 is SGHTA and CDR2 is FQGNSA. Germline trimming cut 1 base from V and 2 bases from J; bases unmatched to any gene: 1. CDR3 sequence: CASSLGGQNYGYTF. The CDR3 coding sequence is TGTGCCAGCAGCTTAGGGGGACAGAACTATGGCTACACCTTC.

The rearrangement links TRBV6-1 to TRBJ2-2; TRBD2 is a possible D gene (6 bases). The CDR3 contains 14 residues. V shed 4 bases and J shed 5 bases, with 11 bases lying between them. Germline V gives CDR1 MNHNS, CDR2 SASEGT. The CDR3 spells CASSVTSRTGELFF. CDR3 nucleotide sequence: TGTGCCAGCAGTGTTACTAGCCGTACCGGGGAGCTGTTTTTT.

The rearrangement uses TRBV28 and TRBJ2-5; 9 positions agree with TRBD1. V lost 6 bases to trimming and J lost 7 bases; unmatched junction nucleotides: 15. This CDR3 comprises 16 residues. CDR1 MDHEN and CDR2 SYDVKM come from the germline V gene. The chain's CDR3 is CASSSPARTGVGTQYF. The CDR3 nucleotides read TGTGCCAGCAGCTCCCCCGCACGGACAGGGGTTGGGACCCAGTACTTC.

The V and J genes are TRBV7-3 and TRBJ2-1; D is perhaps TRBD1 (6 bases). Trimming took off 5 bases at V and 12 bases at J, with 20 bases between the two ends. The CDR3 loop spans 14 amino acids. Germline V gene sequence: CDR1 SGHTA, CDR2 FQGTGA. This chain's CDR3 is CASSTSLQGTGQFF. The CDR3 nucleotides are TGTGCCAGCAGCACCAGCCTACAGGGTACGGGGCAGTTCTTC.

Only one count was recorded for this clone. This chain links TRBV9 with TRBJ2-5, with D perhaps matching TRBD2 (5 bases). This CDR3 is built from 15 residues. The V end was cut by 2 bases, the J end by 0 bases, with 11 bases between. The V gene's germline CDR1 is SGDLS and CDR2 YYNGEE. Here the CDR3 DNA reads TGTGCCAGCAGCGTCGGGGTGGGAAACCAAGAGACCCAGTACTTC. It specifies CASSVGVGNQETQYF.